The present T cell receptor (beta chain) was sequenced within a study of graft-versus-host responses after intestinal transplantation. On the study more broadly: Multivisceral, liver-intestinal, or isolated intestinal grafts were transplanted into recipients. All of the recipients had induction that used anti-thymocyte globulin, then tacrolimus and steroids for about 3 years.

Whole-study results and caveats: Levels of circulating GvH clones at their peak were associated with early post-transplant HvG declines.

Libraries were prepared by immunoSEQ multiplex PCR; TCRdb keeps only in-frame clonotypes and omits some of them. The sample shows 50,000 to 75,000 clones, 90% to 95% of them seen only once. This clone appeared a single time. The antigen remains unidentified. There are 15 residues in the CDR3. From germline, CDR1 is WSHSY and CDR2 SAAADI. V lost 5 bases to trimming and J lost 8 bases; unmatched junction nucleotides: 10. The J gene is TRBJ2-1, the V gene TRBV10-2, with 9 nucleotides matching TRBD2. The source is a human donor who was the organ donor for an intestinal transplant. Here the sequenced sample was unstimulated CD8+ T cells sorted from spleen or lymph node cells, taken before transplant. Written as DNA, the CDR3 is TGCGCCAGCAGTTCTAGCGGGGAGGAGGGGTATGAGCAGTTCTTC. This sequence encodes CASSSSGEEGYEQFF.